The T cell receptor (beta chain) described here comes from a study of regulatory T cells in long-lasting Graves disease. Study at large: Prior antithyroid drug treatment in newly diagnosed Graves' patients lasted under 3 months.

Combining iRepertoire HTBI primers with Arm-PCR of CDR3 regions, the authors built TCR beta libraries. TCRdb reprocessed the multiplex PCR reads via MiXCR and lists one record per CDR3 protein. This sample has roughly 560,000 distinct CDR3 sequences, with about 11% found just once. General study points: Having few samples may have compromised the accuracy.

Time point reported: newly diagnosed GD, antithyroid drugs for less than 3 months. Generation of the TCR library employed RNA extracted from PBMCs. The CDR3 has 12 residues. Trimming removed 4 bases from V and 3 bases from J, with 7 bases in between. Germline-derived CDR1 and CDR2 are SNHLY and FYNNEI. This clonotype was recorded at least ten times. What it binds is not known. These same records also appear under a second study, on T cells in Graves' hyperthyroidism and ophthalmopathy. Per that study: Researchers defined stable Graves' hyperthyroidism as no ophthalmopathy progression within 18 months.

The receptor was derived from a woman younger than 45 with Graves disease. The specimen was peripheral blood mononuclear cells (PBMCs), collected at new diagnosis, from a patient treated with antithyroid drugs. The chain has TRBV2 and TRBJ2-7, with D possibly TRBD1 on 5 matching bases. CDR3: CASSGTYYEQYF. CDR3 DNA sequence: TGTGCCAGCAGTGGGACATACTACGAGCAGTACTTC.